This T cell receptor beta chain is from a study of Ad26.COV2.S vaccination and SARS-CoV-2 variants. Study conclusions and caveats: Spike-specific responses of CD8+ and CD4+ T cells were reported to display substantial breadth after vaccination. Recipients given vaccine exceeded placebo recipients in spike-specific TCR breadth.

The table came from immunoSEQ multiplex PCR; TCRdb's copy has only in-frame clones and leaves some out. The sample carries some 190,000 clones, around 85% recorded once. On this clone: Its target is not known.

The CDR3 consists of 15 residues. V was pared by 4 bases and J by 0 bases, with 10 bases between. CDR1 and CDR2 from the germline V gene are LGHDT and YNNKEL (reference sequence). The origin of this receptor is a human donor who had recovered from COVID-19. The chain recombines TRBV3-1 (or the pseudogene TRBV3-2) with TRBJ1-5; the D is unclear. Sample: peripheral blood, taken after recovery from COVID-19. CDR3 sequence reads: CASSLSGNSNQPQHF. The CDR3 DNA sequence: TGTGCCAGCAGCCTTTCGGGGAATAGCAATCAGCCCCAGCATTTT.